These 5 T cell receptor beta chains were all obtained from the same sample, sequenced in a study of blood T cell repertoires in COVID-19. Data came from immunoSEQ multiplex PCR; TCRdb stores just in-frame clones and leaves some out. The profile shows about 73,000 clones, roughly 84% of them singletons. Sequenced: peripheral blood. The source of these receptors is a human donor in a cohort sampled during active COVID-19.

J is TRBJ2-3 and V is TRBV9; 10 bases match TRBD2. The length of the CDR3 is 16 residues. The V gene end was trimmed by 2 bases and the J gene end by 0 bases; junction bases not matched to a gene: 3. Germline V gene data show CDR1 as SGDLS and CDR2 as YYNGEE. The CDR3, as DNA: TGTGCCAGCAGCGTTAGCGGGGGGAGAAGCACAGATACGCAGTATTTT. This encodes CASSVSGGRSTDTQYF.

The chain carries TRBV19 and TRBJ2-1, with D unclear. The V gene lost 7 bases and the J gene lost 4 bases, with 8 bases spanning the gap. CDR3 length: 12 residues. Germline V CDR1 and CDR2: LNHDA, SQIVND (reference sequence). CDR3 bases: TGTGCCAGTATTGGAGTTTACAATGAGCAGTTCTTC. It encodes CASIGVYNEQFF.

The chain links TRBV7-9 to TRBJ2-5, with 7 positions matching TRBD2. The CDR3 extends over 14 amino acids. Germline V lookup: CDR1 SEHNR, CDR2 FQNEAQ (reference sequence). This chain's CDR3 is CAVAEGGGRETQYF. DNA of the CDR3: TGTGCGGTAGCTGAAGGCGGGGGTCGGGAGACCCAGTACTTC.

The CDR3 loop reads CASTPWTSGDYEQYF. The CDR3 DNA follows: TGTGCCAGCACCCCCTGGACTAGCGGGGACTACGAGCAGTACTTC. The chain combines TRBV21-1 with TRBJ2-7; the listed D gene, TRBD2, was not tested against the DNA. TRBV21-1 is deemed a pseudogene. This CDR3 is built from 15 residues.

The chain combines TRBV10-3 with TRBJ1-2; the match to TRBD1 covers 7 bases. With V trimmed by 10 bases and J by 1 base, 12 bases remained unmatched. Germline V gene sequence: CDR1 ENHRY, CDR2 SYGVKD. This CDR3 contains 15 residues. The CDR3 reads CATMWGRDSNYGYTF. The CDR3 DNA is TGTGCCACCATGTGGGGTCGGGACAGTAACTATGGCTACACCTTC.